The clone carrying this TCR beta chain was counted between two and nine times. Trimming took off 4 bases at V and 0 bases at J, with 18 bases between the two ends. CDR3 size: 17 residues. Germline V lookup: CDR1 SGHRS, CDR2 YFSETQ. Then a second PCR, running about 6 to 11 cycles, was carried out with a sample-barcoded 5' primer and a J-beta primer mix. Sequencing yielded, for each sample, at least 3 million paired-end reads carrying CDR3. TCRdb re-derived calls from the 5' RACE reads in MiXCR, one entry per CDR3 protein. The table shows some 710,000 distinct CDR3 sequences, with about a fifth occurring only once. The sample is drawn from a study of blood T cells in healthy people across ages.

Sequenced material: blood. This receptor was taken from a man in his sixties or seventies in good health. The rearrangement links TRBV5-1 to TRBJ2-3, with a tentative D call TRBD2 (5 bases). CDR3 residues: CASSPRVGQSSTDTQYF. DNA of the CDR3: TGCGCCAGCAGCCCGAGGGTCGGTCAGTCTAGCACAGATACGCAGTATTTT.